A selection of T cell receptor beta chains follows, all from one sample in a study of blood T cell repertoires in COVID-19. Produced via immunoSEQ multiplex PCR; TCRdb's table is partial and in-frame only. The sample holds approximately 250,000 clones, over 80% seen once. Sample: peripheral blood. Every receptor here comes from a human donor in a cohort sampled during active COVID-19. Each CDR3 is given with its conserved first and last residue. Fields, in order: J gene, V gene, clone size, D gene, CDR3 DNA, CDR3 protein. The D gene is left open where the match is weak. Clone size, where shown, is once, few, many, or a class for clones that have expanded.

>TRBJ2-1|TRBV6-5|NA|TRBD1
TGTGCCAGCAGTCGGGACAGGGGGCCCAATGAGCAGTTCTTC
CASSRDRGPNEQFF
>TRBJ1-1|TRBV9|NA|TRBD1
TGTGCCAGCAGCGTAGAAGGCGGGGGGGGGTGGACAGGAATGAACACTGAAGCTTTCTTT
CASSVEGGGGWTGMNTEAFF
>TRBJ2-5|TRBV4-1|NA|TRBD2
TGCGCCAGCAGCCAAGAGGTATCCAGCGGGGGGGAGACCCAGTACTTC
CASSQEVSSGGETQYF
>TRBJ2-3|TRBV7-2|NA|NA
TGTGCCAGCAGCCCCCTCGCGGCCCCACACTCCGATACGCAGTATTTT
CASSPLAAPHSDTQYF
>TRBJ2-3|TRBV27|once|NA
TGTGCCAGCAGTTTAACGTGGAGTGGCAGGGGAAAGACAGATACGCAGTATTTT
CASSLTWSGRGKTDTQYF
>TRBJ1-1|TRBV6-6|NA|TRBD1
TGTGCCAGCACGGACAGGGGGCCCACTGAAGCTTTCTTT
CASTDRGPTEAFF
>TRBJ2-5|TRBV9|few|NA
TGTGCCAGCAGCGTATCTTCACGTGGGCAGACCCAGTACTTC
CASSVSSRGQTQYF
>TRBJ2-7|TRBV28|NA|TRBD2
TGTGCCAGCAGTTCTGGACTAGAACCCTACGAGCAGTACTTC
CASSSGLEPYEQYF
>TRBJ2-5|TRBV5-4|NA|TRBD1
TGTGCCAGCAGCTTTCCAGGGGGCCGACAGACCCAGTACTTC
CASSFPGGRQTQYF
>TRBJ2-4|TRBV4-2|NA|NA
TGTGCCAGCAGCCAAGAGCGGCTAGCCAAAAACATTCAGTACTTC
CASSQERLAKNIQYF
>TRBJ2-2|TRBV10-1|NA|NA
TGCGCCAGCAGTCAGGATTACACCGGGGAGCTGTTTTTT
CASSQDYTGELFF
>TRBJ2-7|TRBV6-2/TRBV6-3|NA|NA
TGTGCCAGCAGTTACGGCAGGGGCCTCACCTACGAGCAGTACTTC
CASSYGRGLTYEQYF
>TRBJ1-5|TRBV2|NA|NA
TGTGCCAGCAGTTACCTAAGACGGAGTAGGAATCAGCCCCAGCATTTT
CASSYLRRSRNQPQHF
>TRBJ2-3|TRBV10-2|NA|NA
TGCGCCAGCATACAGGGTAGCACAGATACGCAGTATTTT
CASIQGSTDTQYF
>TRBJ2-7|TRBV11-1|NA|TRBD1
TGTGCCAGCAGCTCGAGGGGGCGACAGGGGGCTGGAGAGCAGTACTTC
CASSSRGRQGAGEQYF
>TRBJ2-3|TRBV27|NA|TRBD1
TGTGCCAGCAGCTCGGGACAGCTCACAGATACGCAGTATTTT
CASSSGQLTDTQYF
>TRBJ2-3|TRBV7-9|NA|TRBD1
TGTGCCAGCAGCTTAGCTCGACAGGGGGTGATCACAGATACGCAGTATTTT
CASSLARQGVITDTQYF
>TRBJ2-5|TRBV6-5|few|TRBD2
TGTGCCAGCAGACTAGCGGGGGCCCCACAAGAGACCCAGTACTTC
CASRLAGAPQETQYF
>TRBJ1-6|TRBV4-1|few|NA
TGCGCCAGCAGCCAGCCGACAGGAAAGTCTTCACCCCTCCACTTT
CASSQPTGKSSPLHF
>TRBJ1-5|TRBV7-2|NA|NA
TGTGCCACAAGGGAGGGAGGGGGCAATCAGCCCCAGCATTTT
CATREGGGNQPQHF
>TRBJ2-1|TRBV6-5|NA|TRBD2
TGTGCCAGCAGCCCCGGACTAGCGGGGGCCTCCTCGTTCTTC
CASSPGLAGASSFF
>TRBJ2-1|TRBV5-1|NA|TRBD1
TGCGCCAGCAGCTCCCAGCCGGGACAGGGGACCAATGAGCAGTTCTTC
CASSSQPGQGTNEQFF
>TRBJ2-7|TRBV5-6|once|NA
TGTGCCAGCAGCTTGGGCAGGGAGCAGTACTTC
CASSLGREQYF
>TRBJ2-2|TRBV10-2|NA|NA
TGCGCCACCTTTATCACCGGGGAGCTGTTTTTT
CATFITGELFF
>TRBJ1-2|TRBV28|NA|TRBD1
TGTGCCAGCAGTTTCCTTAACAGGGGAGAAGGCTATGGCTACACCTTC
CASSFLNRGEGYGYTF
>TRBJ1-5|TRBV27|once|NA
TGTGCCAGCAGTGCCCAGGGGAGCGTGGACAATCAGCCCCAGCATTTT
CASSAQGSVDNQPQHF
>TRBJ1-1|TRBV10-1|NA|NA
TGCGCCAGCAGCTTGAAGGGGGAAGGGGAAGCTTTCTTT
CASSLKGEGEAFF
>TRBJ2-1|TRBV6-6|NA|NA
TGTGCCAGTCGTGGGACAATTCACAATGAGCAGTTCTTC
CASRGTIHNEQFF